This TCR beta chain was identified in a study of blood T cell repertoires in COVID-19. Germline lookup yields CDR1 KGHSH and CDR2 LQKENI. This CDR3 spans 15 amino acids. The V segment lost 5 bases and the J segment 0 bases; nucleotides outside the gene matches: 4. The assay was immunoSEQ multiplex PCR, and TCRdb's table has in-frame clones only and misses some. The sample holds under 85,000 clones, around 77% seen once. The chain couples TRBV18 to TRBJ2-7; 10 bases are shared with TRBD1. The sequence derives from a human donor in a cohort sampled during active COVID-19. The sample comprised peripheral blood. CDR3 DNA sequence: TGTGCCAGCTCAGGGGGACAGGGGCCCTCCTACGAGCAGTACTTC. Its translation is CASSGGQGPSYEQYF.